A selection of T cell receptor beta chains follows, all from one sample in a study of graft-versus-host responses after intestinal transplantation. Sequencing was performed with immunoSEQ multiplex PCR; in TCRdb, only in-frame clones are kept and a portion is missing. The table shows roughly 93,000 clones, with roughly 92% occurring only once. No cognate antigen is known for these TCRs. The starting material was unstimulated CD8+ T cells sorted from spleen or lymph node cells, obtained before transplant. The receptors were sampled from a human donor who was the organ donor for an intestinal transplant. CDR3s include the opening cysteine and the closing phenylalanine or tryptophan. D genes are given only for firm matches. Clone size is shown for a subset of rows, as once, few, many or a class of expanded clone.

v_call: TRBV4-1; d_call: TRBD2; j_call: TRBJ2-2; clone_size: NA; cdr3_aa: CASSQVLADANTGELFF; cdr3_nt: TGCGCCAGCAGCCAAGTCCTAGCGGACGCGAACACCGGGGAGCTGTTTTTT
v_call: TRBV12-5; d_call: TRBD1; j_call: TRBJ1-6; clone_size: NA; cdr3_aa: CASGLSSNRGQSPLHF; cdr3_nt: TGTGCTAGTGGTTTGTCTTCCAACAGGGGGCAATCACCCCTCCACTTT
v_call: TRBV2; d_call: TRBD1; j_call: TRBJ1-2; clone_size: once; cdr3_aa: CASFAGQLYGYTF; cdr3_nt: TGTGCCAGCTTTGCGGGACAGCTCTATGGCTACACCTTC
v_call: TRBV2; d_call: NA; j_call: TRBJ2-7; clone_size: NA; cdr3_aa: CASSSLGGRGTLYEQYF; cdr3_nt: TGTGCCAGCAGTTCCTTAGGTGGCCGGGGGACTCTCTACGAGCAGTACTTC
v_call: TRBV2; d_call: TRBD1; j_call: TRBJ2-6; clone_size: NA; cdr3_aa: CASSPGSGGWTGANVLTF; cdr3_nt: TGTGCCAGCAGCCCTGGCTCAGGGGGCTGGACTGGGGCCAACGTCCTGACTTTC
v_call: TRBV9; d_call: NA; j_call: TRBJ2-5; clone_size: NA; cdr3_aa: CASSVGLTGQETQYF; cdr3_nt: TGTGCCAGCAGCGTAGGGCTCACAGGCCAAGAGACCCAGTACTTC
v_call: TRBV9; d_call: TRBD1; j_call: TRBJ1-1; clone_size: NA; cdr3_aa: CASSVGQGVMNTEAFF; cdr3_nt: TGTGCCAGCAGCGTGGGACAGGGAGTCATGAACACTGAAGCTTTCTTT
v_call: TRBV27; d_call: NA; j_call: TRBJ2-3; clone_size: NA; cdr3_aa: CASSRDSHTDTQYF; cdr3_nt: TGTGCCAGCAGTAGGGACTCACACACAGATACGCAGTATTTT
v_call: TRBV6-6; d_call: NA; j_call: TRBJ2-1; clone_size: NA; cdr3_aa: CASSGFRGRLNEQFF; cdr3_nt: TGTGCCAGCAGCGGCTTTAGGGGCAGGTTAAATGAGCAGTTCTTC
v_call: TRBV19; d_call: NA; j_call: TRBJ1-5; clone_size: NA; cdr3_aa: CASSIEDKNQPQHF; cdr3_nt: TGTGCCAGTAGTATAGAGGACAAAAATCAGCCCCAGCATTTT
v_call: TRBV9; d_call: TRBD1; j_call: TRBJ2-5; clone_size: NA; cdr3_aa: CASRLTGGPQETQYF; cdr3_nt: TGTGCCAGCAGACTTACAGGGGGTCCGCAAGAGACCCAGTACTTC
v_call: TRBV6-5; d_call: TRBD1; j_call: TRBJ2-7; clone_size: NA; cdr3_aa: CASSPGTGGHEQYF; cdr3_nt: TGTGCCAGCAGCCCAGGGACAGGGGGCCACGAGCAGTACTTC
v_call: TRBV7-9; d_call: NA; j_call: TRBJ1-4; clone_size: NA; cdr3_aa: CASSLDTTNEKLFF; cdr3_nt: TGTGCCAGCAGCTTAGACACAACTAATGAAAAACTGTTTTTT